This T cell receptor beta chain stems from a study of cytomegalovirus exposure and HLA in healthy donors. About the study: In terms of ancestry, the Caucasian-associated cluster contained 81% of the approximately 420 genotyped donors.

A multiplex PCR was run with 60 Vbeta primers and 13 Jbeta primers. TCRdb's copy holds only in-frame clones and misses some; the assay was immunoSEQ multiplex PCR. Among over 150,000 clones listed, roughly four fifths were seen once. Donors were ostensibly healthy at sampling, although undocumented immune exposures were probable. The length of the CDR3 is 16 residues. V was trimmed by 6 bases and J by 8 bases, leaving 26 bases between them. Germline loops: CDR1 SGDLS, CDR2 YYNGEE. Sequencing was carried out using PBMCs. The TCR sequence derives from a man aged 45 to 65 in good health and CMV-seronegative. The V and J genes are TRBV9 and TRBJ1-2, with D maybe TRBD1 (6 bases). The DNA for the CDR3 is TGTGCCAGCACCATACAAAGGGGGGGGGCTTCTGGAGGCTACACCTTC. This encodes CASTIQRGGASGGYTF. Variable domain in full (rest from reference TRBV9 and TRBJ1-2): DSGVTQTPKHLITATGQRVTLRCSPRSGDLSVYWYQQSLDQGLQFLIQYYNGEERAKGNILERFSAQQFPDLHSELNLSSLELGDSALYFCASTIQRGGASGGYTFGSGTRLTVV.